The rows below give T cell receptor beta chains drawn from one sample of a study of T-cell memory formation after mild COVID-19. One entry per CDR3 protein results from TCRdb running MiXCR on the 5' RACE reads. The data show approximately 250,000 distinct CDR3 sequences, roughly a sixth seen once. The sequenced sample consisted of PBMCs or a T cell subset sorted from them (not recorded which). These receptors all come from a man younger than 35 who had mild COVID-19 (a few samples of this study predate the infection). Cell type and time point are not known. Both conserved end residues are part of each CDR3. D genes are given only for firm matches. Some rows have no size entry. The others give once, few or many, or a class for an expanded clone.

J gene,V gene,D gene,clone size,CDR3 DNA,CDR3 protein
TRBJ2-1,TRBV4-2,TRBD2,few,TGTGCCAGCAGCCGAGAAGGCGGGGGGGTAGTGGATGAGCAGTTCTTC,CASSREGGGVVDEQFF
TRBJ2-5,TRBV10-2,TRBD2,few,TGCGCCAGCGATAGCGGGGGGGGCCAAGAGACCCAGTACTTC,CASDSGGGQETQYF
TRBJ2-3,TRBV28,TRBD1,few,TGTGCCAGCAGTGCTCCGGGACAGGGGTCAGATACGCAGTATTTT,CASSAPGQGSDTQYF
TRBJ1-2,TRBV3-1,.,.,TGTGCCAGCAGCCAACCTGGCGAGGGCTACACCTTC,CASSQPGEGYTF
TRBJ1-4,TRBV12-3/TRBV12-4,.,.,TGTGCCAGCAGTTTAAGAGATGGCGGAGAAAAACTGTTTTTT,CASSLRDGGEKLFF
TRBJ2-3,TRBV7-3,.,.,TGTGCCAGCAGCCCACACCCGGACGTGACAGATACGCAGTATTTT,CASSPHPDVTDTQYF
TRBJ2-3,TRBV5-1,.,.,TGCGCCACCATGGTGCAGGGCACAGATACGCAGTATTTT,CATMVQGTDTQYF
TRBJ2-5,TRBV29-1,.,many,TGCAGCGCTTCTAGGGGAGAGACCCAGTACTTC,CSASRGETQYF
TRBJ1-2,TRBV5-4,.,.,TGTGCCAGCAGCCGAGGCACAGGGTTCTATGGCTACACCTTC,CASSRGTGFYGYTF
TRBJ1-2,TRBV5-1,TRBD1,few,TGCGCCAGCAGCCGAACAGGGGGTGGTAACTATGGCTACACCTTC,CASSRTGGGNYGYTF
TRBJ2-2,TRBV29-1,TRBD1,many,TGCAGCACCCGGGCCGGGACAGGAAACACCGGGGAGCTGTTTTTT,CSTRAGTGNTGELFF
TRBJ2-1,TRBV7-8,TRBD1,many,TGTGCCAGCAGCTTGGAAAGGACAGGTTACAATGAGCAGTTCTTC,CASSLERTGYNEQFF
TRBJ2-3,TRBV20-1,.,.,TGCAGTGCTAGGCGTCCGGGTTTAAATACGCAGTATTTT,CSARRPGLNTQYF
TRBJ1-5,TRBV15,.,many,TGTGCCACCAGCGTCAGGTCCTTGCCCCAGCATTTT,CATSVRSLPQHF
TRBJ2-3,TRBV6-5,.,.,TGTGCCAGCAGTTACGGGGCAGGTCGGACAGATACGCAGTATTTT,CASSYGAGRTDTQYF
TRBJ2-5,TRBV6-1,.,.,TGTGCCAGCAGTTACGCAGACAGCACCCAAGAGACCCAGTACTTC,CASSYADSTQETQYF
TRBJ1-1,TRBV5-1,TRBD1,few,TGCGCCAGCAGCCAGAGACAGGGTGGTTCTGGGACTGAAGCTTTCTTT,CASSQRQGGSGTEAFF
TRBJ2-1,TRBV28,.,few,TGTGCCAGCAGTTCCACAACCGGACAGTACCACAATGAGCAGTTCTTC,CASSSTTGQYHNEQFF
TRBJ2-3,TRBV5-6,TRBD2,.,TGTGCCAGCTCTAGACTAGCGGGGGGCGCAGATACGCAGTATTTT,CASSRLAGGADTQYF
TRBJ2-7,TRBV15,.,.,TGTGCCACCAGCAGAGTTAAGGGGCAGGAGCAGTACTTC,CATSRVKGQEQYF
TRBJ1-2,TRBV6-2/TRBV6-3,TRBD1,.,TGTGCCAGCAGAGAGGACAGGCAGACGAACTATGGCTACACCTTC,CASREDRQTNYGYTF
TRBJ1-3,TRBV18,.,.,TGTGCCAGCTCACCACCGAAGCACGGGGCATCTGGAAACACCATATATTTT,CASSPPKHGASGNTIYF
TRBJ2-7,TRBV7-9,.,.,TGTGCCAGCAGCTTAGTTCAGGGACCGGGCGAGCAGTACTTC,CASSLVQGPGEQYF
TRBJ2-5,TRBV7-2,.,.,TGTGCCAGCAGCCGCCAAGCAGGGGGGGAGACCCAGTACTTC,CASSRQAGGETQYF
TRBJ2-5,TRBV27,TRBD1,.,TGTGCCAGCAGTCACCCTTTACCTACAGGGGTCTTATCGGCGACCCAGTACTTC,CASSHPLPTGVLSATQYF
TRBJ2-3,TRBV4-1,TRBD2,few,TGCGCCAGCAGCCGCGGGACTAGCGGTGGGGATACGCAGTATTTT,CASSRGTSGGDTQYF
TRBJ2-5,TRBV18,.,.,TGTGCCAGCTCACCCCCGACAGGCCTCGCCGAGACCCAGTACTTC,CASSPPTGLAETQYF
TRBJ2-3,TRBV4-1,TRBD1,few,TGCGCCAGCAGCCAAGGGGACAGGGGTTTGGCAGATACGCAGTATTTT,CASSQGDRGLADTQYF
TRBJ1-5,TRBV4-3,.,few,TGCGCCAGCAGCTTCGGACGGGGCGGGGGACAGCCCCAGCATTTT,CASSFGRGGGQPQHF
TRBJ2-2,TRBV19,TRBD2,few,TGTGCCAGTAGTACTGCGGGGGGATCGAACACCGGGGAGCTGTTTTTT,CASSTAGGSNTGELFF
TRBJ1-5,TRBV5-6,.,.,TGTGCCAGCAGCTGGGAGGCCAATCAGCCCCAGCATTTT,CASSWEANQPQHF
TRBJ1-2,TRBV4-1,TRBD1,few,TGCGCCAGCAGCCAAGTGTCAGGGGGAAATGGCTACACCTTC,CASSQVSGGNGYTF
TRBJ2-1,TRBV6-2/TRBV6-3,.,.,TGTGCCAGCAGTTACGCCAATTACAATGAGCAGTTCTTC,CASSYANYNEQFF
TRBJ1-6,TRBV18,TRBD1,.,TGTGCCAGCTCACTGACAGGGATTTATAATTCACCCCTCCACTTT,CASSLTGIYNSPLHF
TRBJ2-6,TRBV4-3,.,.,TGCGCCAGCAGCCCTGGGGGGGGCGGTGGGGCCAACGTCCTGACTTTC,CASSPGGGGGANVLTF
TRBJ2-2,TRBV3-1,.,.,TGTGCCAGCAGCGAAACCGACACCGGGGAGCTGTTTTTT,CASSETDTGELFF
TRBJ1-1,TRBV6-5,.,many,TGTGCCAGCAGTTACGCAGCGCCAGGGGCTGAAAACACTGAAGCTTTCTTT,CASSYAAPGAENTEAFF
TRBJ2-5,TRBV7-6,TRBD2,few,TGTGCCAGCAGTTTGGGACTAGCAGAGACCCAGTACTTC,CASSLGLAETQYF
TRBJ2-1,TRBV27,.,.,TGTGCCAGCAGCCCACAGCCCTCCGTCTACAATGAGCAGTTCTTC,CASSPQPSVYNEQFF
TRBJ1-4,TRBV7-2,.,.,TGTGCCAGCAGCCCCCAGGGAGGAAAAGAAAAACTGTTTTTT,CASSPQGGKEKLFF